This paragraph covers one TCR beta chain sequence. The source of the sample is a study of T cell changes during pregnancy in multiple sclerosis. This CDR3 contains 19 residues. Germline loops: CDR1 LNHDA, CDR2 SQIVND (reference sequence). With V trimmed by 4 bases and J by 4 bases, 18 bases remained unmatched. Data came from immunoSEQ multiplex PCR; TCRdb stores just in-frame clones and leaves some out. The table has around 61,000 clones, more than 75% seen once. V and J are TRBV19 and TRBJ2-3, with 9 bases matching TRBD1. Sequencing used peripheral blood, obtained in the third trimester of pregnancy. This TCR derives from a female donor in good health, enrolled as a control in a pregnancy study. The CDR3: CASSKEDSRDRAESDTQYF. The CDR3 region has the DNA TGTGCCAGTAGTAAAGAGGACTCGCGGGACAGGGCTGAATCAGATACGCAGTATTTT.